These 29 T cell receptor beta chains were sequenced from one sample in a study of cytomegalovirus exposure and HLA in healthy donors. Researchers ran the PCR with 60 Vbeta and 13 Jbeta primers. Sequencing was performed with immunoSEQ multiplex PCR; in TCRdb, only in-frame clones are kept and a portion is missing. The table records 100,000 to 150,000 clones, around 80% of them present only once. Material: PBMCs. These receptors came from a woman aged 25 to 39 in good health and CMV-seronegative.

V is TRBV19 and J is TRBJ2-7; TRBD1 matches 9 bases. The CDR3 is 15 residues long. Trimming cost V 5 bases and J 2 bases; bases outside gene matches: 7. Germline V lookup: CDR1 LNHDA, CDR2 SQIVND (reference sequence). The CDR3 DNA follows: TGTGCCAGTAGTTTAACCGGGACAGGGCCCTACGAGCAGTACTTC. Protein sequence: CASSLTGTGPYEQYF.

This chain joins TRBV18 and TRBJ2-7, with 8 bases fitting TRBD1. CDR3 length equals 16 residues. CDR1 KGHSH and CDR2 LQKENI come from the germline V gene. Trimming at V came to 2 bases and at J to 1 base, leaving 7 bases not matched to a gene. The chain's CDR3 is CASSPMGQAFSYEQYF. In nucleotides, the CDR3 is TGTGCCAGCTCACCAATGGGACAGGCCTTTTCCTACGAGCAGTACTTC.

CDR3 protein: CASSIRGTGGGTDTQYF. CDR3 sequence (DNA): TGTGCCAGTAGTATTAGGGGGACAGGGGGTGGCACAGATACGCAGTATTTT. The chain recombines TRBV19 with TRBJ2-3; 11 bases are a match to TRBD1. The CDR3 covers 17 residues. With 3 bases clipped from V and 1 base from J, the junction kept 6 bases outside the gene matches. Germline V gene lookup returns CDR1 LNHDA and CDR2 SQIVND (reference sequence).

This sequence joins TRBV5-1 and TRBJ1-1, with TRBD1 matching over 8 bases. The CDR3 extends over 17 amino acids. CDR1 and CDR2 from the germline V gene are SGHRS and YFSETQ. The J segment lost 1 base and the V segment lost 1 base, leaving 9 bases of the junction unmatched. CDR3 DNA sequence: TGCGCCAGCAGCTTGTGGCAGGGGGCGCGTACGAACACTGAAGCTTTCTTT. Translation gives CASSLWQGARTNTEAFF.

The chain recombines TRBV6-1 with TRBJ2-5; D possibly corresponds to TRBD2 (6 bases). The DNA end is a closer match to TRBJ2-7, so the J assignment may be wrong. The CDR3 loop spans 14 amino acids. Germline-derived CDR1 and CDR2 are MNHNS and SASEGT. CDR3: CASSGGNWAYEQYF. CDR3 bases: TGTGCCAGCAGTGGCGGGAATTGGGCCTACGAGCAGTACTTC.

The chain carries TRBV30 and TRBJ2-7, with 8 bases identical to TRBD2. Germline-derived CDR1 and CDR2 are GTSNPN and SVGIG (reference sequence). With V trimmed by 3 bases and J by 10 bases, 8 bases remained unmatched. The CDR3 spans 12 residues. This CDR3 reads CAWSRGGTHQYF. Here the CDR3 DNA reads TGTGCCTGGAGCCGGGGGGGGACTCATCAGTACTTC.

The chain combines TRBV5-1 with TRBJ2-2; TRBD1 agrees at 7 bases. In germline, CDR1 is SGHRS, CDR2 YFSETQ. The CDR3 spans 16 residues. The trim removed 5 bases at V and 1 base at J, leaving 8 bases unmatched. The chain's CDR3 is CASSPQGVVNTGELFF. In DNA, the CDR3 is TGCGCCAGCAGTCCCCAGGGGGTTGTGAACACCGGGGAGCTGTTTTTT.

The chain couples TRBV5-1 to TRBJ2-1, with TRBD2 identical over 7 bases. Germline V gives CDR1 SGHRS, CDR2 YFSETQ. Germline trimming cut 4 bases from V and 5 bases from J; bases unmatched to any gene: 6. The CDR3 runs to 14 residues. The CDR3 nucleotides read TGCGCCAGCAGCCCCCAGGCGGGAGACAATGAGCAGTTCTTC. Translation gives CASSPQAGDNEQFF.

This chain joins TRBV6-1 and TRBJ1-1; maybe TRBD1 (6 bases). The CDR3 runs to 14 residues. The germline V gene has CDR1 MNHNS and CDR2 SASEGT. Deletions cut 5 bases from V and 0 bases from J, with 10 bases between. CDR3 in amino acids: CASSRTGMNTEAFF. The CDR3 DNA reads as TGTGCCAGCAGTCGTACAGGGATGAACACTGAAGCTTTCTTT.

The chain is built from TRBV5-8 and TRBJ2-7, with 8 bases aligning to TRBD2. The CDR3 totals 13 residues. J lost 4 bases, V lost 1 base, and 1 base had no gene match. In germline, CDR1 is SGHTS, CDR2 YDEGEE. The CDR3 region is CASSLPSGYEQYF. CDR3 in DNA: TGTGCCAGCAGCTTGCCTAGCGGGTACGAGCAGTACTTC.

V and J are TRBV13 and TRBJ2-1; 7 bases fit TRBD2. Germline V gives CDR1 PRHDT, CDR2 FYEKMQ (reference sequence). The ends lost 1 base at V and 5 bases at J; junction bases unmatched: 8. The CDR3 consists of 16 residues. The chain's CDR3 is CASSLAGLADHNEQFF. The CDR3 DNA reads TGTGCCAGCAGCTTAGCAGGTCTAGCGGACCACAATGAGCAGTTCTTC.

Written as DNA, the CDR3 is TGTGCCAGCTCCCCCACTAGCGGGATATCCAATGAGCAGTTCTTC. Translating gives CASSPTSGISNEQFF. The chain links TRBV18 to TRBJ2-1, with 10 positions matching TRBD2. V lost 6 bases, J lost 6 bases, and 8 bases stayed unmatched. The CDR3 totals 15 residues. CDR1 is KGHSH, CDR2 LQKENI, per germline.

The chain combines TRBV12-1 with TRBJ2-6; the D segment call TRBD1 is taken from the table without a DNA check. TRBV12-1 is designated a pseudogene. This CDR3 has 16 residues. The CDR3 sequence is CASSLGQERGANVLTF. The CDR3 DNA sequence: TGTGCCAGCAGCCTGGGACAGGAGAGAGGGGCCAACGTCCTGACTTTC.

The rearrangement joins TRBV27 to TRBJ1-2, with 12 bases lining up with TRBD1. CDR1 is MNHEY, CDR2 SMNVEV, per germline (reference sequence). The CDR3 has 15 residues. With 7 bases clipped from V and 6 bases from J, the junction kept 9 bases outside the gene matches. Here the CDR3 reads CASTSGTGGRHGYTF. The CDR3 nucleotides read TGTGCCAGCACCTCCGGGACAGGGGGCAGACATGGCTACACCTTC.

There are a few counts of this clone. The CDR3 DNA follows: TGCGCCAGCAGTCGCCGGGACAGGGACGAGACCCAGTACTTC. Its translation is CASSRRDRDETQYF. The chain joins TRBV5-1 to TRBJ2-5; TRBD1 aligns across 9 bases. The CDR3 contains 14 residues. V shed 5 bases, J shed 5 bases, and the junction held 7 bases outside the gene matches. CDR1 and CDR2 from the germline V gene are SGHRS and YFSETQ. Complete variable domain (other parts from reference TRBV5-1 and TRBJ2-5): KAGVTQTPRYLIKTRGQQVTLSCSPISGHRSVSWYQQTPGQGLQFLFEYFSETQRNKGNFPGRFSGRQFSNSRSEMNVSTLELGDSALYLCASSRRDRDETQYFGPGTRLLVL.

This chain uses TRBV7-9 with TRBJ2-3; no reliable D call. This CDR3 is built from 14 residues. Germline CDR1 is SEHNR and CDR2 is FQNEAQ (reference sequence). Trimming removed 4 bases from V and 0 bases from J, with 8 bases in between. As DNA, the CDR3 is TGTGCCAGCAGCTATGAGACTAGCACAGATACGCAGTATTTT. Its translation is CASSYETSTDTQYF.

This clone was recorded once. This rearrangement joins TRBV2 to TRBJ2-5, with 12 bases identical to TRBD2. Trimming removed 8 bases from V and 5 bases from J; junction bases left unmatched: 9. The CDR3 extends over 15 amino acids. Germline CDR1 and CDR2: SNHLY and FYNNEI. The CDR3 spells CASGPSGRAGETQYF. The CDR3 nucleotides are TGTGCCAGCGGCCCTAGCGGGAGGGCCGGGGAGACCCAGTACTTC.

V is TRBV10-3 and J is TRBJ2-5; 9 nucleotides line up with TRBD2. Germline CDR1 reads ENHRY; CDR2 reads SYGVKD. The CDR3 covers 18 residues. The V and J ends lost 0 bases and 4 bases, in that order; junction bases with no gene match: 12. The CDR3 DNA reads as TGTGCCATCAGTGAGTCGATCCAGCGGGAGGATCGACGAGAGACCCAGTACTTC. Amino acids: CAISESIQREDRRETQYF.

The CDR3, as DNA: TGTGCCAGCAGCCAAGATCGGGGGGACTCTGATGAAGCTTTCTTT. Protein: CASSQDRGDSDEAFF. V gene TRBV14 combines with J gene TRBJ1-1; D might be TRBD1 (5 bases). The V gene's germline CDR1 is SGHDN and CDR2 FVKESK. V lost 0 bases and J lost 7, with 15 bases in between. This CDR3 spans 15 amino acids.

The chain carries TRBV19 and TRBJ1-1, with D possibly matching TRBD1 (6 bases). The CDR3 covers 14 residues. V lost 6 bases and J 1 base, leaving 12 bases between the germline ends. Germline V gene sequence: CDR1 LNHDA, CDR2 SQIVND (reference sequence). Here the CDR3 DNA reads TGTGCCAGTAGGATGGACAGCAGGAACACTGAAGCTTTCTTT. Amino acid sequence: CASRMDSRNTEAFF.

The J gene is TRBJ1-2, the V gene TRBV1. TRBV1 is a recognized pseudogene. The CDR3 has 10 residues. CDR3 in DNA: TGCACCAGCAGCGGTGAGGGCTACACCTTC. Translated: CTSSGEGYTF.

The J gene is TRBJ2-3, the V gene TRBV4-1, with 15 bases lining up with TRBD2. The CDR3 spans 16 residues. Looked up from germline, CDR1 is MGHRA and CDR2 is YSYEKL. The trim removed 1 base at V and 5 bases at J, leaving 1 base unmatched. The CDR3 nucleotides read TGCGCCAGCAGCCAAGGGACTAGCGGGGGGGGAGATACGCAGTATTTT. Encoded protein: CASSQGTSGGGDTQYF.

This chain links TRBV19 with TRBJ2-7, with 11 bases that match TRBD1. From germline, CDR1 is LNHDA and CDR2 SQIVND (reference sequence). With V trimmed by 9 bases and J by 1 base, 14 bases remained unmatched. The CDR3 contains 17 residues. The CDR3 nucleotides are TGTGCCAGACATCGGACAGGGGGCGGTTTCGGATCCTACGAGCAGTACTTC. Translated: CARHRTGGGFGSYEQYF.

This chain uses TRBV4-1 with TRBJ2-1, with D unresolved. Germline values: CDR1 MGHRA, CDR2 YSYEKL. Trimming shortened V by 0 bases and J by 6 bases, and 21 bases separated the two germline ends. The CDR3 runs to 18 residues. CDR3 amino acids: CASSQDSFMAGFGNEQFF. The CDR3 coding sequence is TGCGCCAGCAGCCAAGATTCTTTTATGGCAGGATTTGGCAATGAGCAGTTCTTC.

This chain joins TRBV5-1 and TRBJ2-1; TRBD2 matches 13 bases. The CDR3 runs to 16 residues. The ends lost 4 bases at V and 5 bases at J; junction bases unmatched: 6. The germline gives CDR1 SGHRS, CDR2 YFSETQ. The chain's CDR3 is CASSNTGTSGNNEQFF. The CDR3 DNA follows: TGCGCCAGCAGCAATACCGGGACTAGCGGGAACAATGAGCAGTTCTTC. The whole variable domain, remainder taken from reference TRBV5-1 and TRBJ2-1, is KAGVTQTPRYLIKTRGQQVTLSCSPISGHRSVSWYQQTPGQGLQFLFEYFSETQRNKGNFPGRFSGRQFSNSRSEMNVSTLELGDSALYLCASSNTGTSGNNEQFFGPGTRLTVL.

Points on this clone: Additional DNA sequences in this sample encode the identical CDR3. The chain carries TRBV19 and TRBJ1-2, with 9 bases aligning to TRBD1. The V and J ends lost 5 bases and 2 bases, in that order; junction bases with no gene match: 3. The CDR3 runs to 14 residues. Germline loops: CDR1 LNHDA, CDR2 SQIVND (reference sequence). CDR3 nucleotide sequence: TGTGCCAGTAGTGCACAGGGGGCGAACTATGGCTACACCTTC. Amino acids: CASSAQGANYGYTF.

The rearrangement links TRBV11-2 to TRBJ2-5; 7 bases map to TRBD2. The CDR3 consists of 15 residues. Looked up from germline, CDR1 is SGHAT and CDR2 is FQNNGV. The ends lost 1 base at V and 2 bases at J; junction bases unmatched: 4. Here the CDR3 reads CASSLGGGKQETQYF. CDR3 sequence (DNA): TGTGCCAGCAGCTTAGGCGGGGGTAAACAAGAGACCCAGTACTTC.

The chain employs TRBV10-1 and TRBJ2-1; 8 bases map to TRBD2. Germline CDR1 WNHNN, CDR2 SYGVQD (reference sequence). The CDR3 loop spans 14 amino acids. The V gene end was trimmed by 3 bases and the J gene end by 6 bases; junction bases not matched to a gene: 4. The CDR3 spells CASSDGGVSNEQFF. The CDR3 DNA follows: TGCGCCAGCAGTGACGGGGGGGTGAGCAATGAGCAGTTCTTC.

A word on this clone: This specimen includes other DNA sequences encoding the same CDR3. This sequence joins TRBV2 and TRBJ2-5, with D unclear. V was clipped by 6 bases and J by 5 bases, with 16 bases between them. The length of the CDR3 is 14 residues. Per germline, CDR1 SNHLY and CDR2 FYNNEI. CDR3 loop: CASRPKWARETQYF. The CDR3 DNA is TGTGCCAGCAGACCGAAGTGGGCAAGGGAGACCCAGTACTTC.